These 30 T cell receptor beta chains were all obtained from the same sample, sequenced in a study of regulatory T cells in long-lasting Graves disease. Arm-PCR of CDR3 regions and iRepertoire HTBI primers were the basis on which TCR beta libraries were built. TCRdb itself ran the multiplex PCR reads through MiXCR, one entry per CDR3 protein. The data hold approximately 690,000 distinct CDR3 sequences, with about 30% observed a single time. As to time point: persistent/refractory GD, antithyroid drugs over 5 years with positive TRAb. The TCR library was made from RNA that had been extracted from PBMCs in TRIzol. Sequencing was performed on peripheral blood mononuclear cells (PBMCs), taken when the disease was refractory, from a patient treated with antithyroid drugs. Source of these receptors: a female donor with Graves disease.

This clonotype was picked up a small number of times. The V gene is TRBV6-5, the J gene TRBJ2-7, with 7 bases aligning to TRBD2. The CDR3 is 16 amino acids. CDR1 and CDR2 from the germline V gene are MNHEY and SVGAGI. Germline trimming cut 1 base from V and 0 bases from J; bases unmatched to any gene: 6. The CDR3, as DNA: TGTGCCAGCAGTTACTTTGGTAGCGGGCTCTCCTACGAGCAGTACTTC. Its protein product is CASSYFGSGLSYEQYF.

This clonotype was detected a few times. This sequence joins TRBV12-3 or TRBV12-4 and TRBJ2-4, with 7 bases lining up with TRBD2. This CDR3 contains 13 residues. The J segment lost 7 bases and the V segment lost 5 bases, leaving 5 bases of the junction unmatched. The CDR3 protein is CASSAIGRNIQYF. The CDR3 nucleotides are TGTGCCAGCAGTGCAATCGGGAGGAACATTCAGTACTTC.

The V and J genes are TRBV7-2 and TRBJ1-1; 7 nucleotides align to TRBD1. Per the germline V gene, CDR1 is SGHTA and CDR2 is FQGNSA. The V segment lost 5 bases and the J segment 2 bases; nucleotides outside the gene matches: 11. The CDR3 length is 16 residues. CDR3 in amino acids: CASSTDRVQGNTEAFF. CDR3 coding DNA: TGTGCCAGCAGCACAGACAGGGTTCAGGGAAACACTGAAGCTTTCTTT.

The rearrangement links TRBV19 to TRBJ1-5; 7 positions agree with TRBD1. This CDR3 spans 15 amino acids. Germline loops: CDR1 LNHDA, CDR2 SQIVND (reference sequence). The junction had 3 bases not matched to a gene; V was cut back by 4 bases and J by 0 bases. In DNA form, the CDR3 reads TGTGCCAGTAGTACGACAGGGACTAGCAATCAGCCCCAGCATTTT. Its protein is CASSTTGTSNQPQHF.

In this sample, this clonotype turned up a few times. The chain employs TRBV12-5 and TRBJ2-7; 7 nucleotides match TRBD1. The CDR3 extends over 15 amino acids. The ends lost 0 bases at V and 6 bases at J; junction bases unmatched: 8. Germline assignment: CDR1 LGHNT and CDR2 FRNRAP. The CDR3 DNA is TGTGCTAGTGGTTTGGTCCCCGACAGGGTCCGCGAGCAGTACTTC. It specifies CASGLVPDRVREQYF.

The genes are TRBV7-3 and TRBJ1-6; no clear D gene. Per the germline V gene, CDR1 is SGHTA and CDR2 is FQGTGA. The CDR3 has 14 residues. V lost 1 base, J lost 4 bases, and 5 bases lay in between. CDR3 residues: CASSLRDYNSPLHF. CDR3 nucleotide sequence: TGTGCCAGCAGCTTAAGGGATTATAATTCACCCCTCCACTTT. The whole variable domain, remainder taken from reference TRBV7-3 and TRBJ1-6, is GAGVSQTPSNKVTEKGKYVELRCDPISGHTALYWYRQSLGQGPEFLIYFQGTGAADDSGLPNDRFFAVRPEGSVSTLKIQRTERGDSAVYLCASSLRDYNSPLHFGNGTRLTVT.

The chain recombines TRBV30 with TRBJ1-2, with 8 bases lining up with TRBD1. This CDR3 is built from 15 residues. Trimming cost V 3 bases and J 3 bases; bases outside gene matches: 9. Looked up from germline, CDR1 is GTSNPN and CDR2 is SVGIG (reference sequence). CDR3 coding DNA: TGTGCCTGGAGCCTCAACCAGGGGGCTGACTATGGCTACACCTTC. As protein: CAWSLNQGADYGYTF.

As for this clonotype: The junction does not match germline at one end; this may be a read error. This sequence joins TRBV7-6 and TRBJ2-4; tentative D call: TRBD1 (6 bases). Germline loops: CDR1 SGHVS, CDR2 FNYEAQ. This CDR3 spans 17 amino acids. The CDR3 spells CASSLVLGRGAENIQYF. CDR3 in DNA: TGTGCCAGCAGCTTAGTTTTGGGCAGGGGAGCCGAAAACATTCAGTACTTC.

This clonotype was observed a single time. The J gene is TRBJ2-2, the V gene TRBV7-9; D is uncertain. Between the trimmed V and J ends, which lost 7 bases and 3 bases, there was a span of 15 bases. This CDR3 contains 15 residues. The germline CDR1 and CDR2 sequences are SEHNR and FQNEAQ (reference sequence). CDR3 sequence reads: CASTDAAGDTGELFF. The CDR3 nucleotides read TGTGCCAGCACCGACGCGGCAGGTGACACCGGGGAGCTGTTTTTT.

The chain couples TRBV29-1 to TRBJ1-5, with 9 bases identical to TRBD1. This CDR3 contains 12 residues. J lost 5 bases, V lost 6 bases, and 2 bases had no gene match. Germline assignment: CDR1 SQVTM and CDR2 ANQGSEA. The CDR3 here is CSVWTGDQPQHF. The DNA for the CDR3 is TGCAGCGTGTGGACAGGGGATCAGCCCCAGCATTTT.

In regard to this clonotype: With a much larger clone just one base away, this may be a read error. This chain joins TRBV6-1 and TRBJ1-1; tentative D call: TRBD1 (6 bases). The CDR3 runs to 13 residues. From germline, CDR1 is MNHNS and CDR2 SASEGT. CDR3 bases: TGTGCCAGCAGCGGACAGCCGAACACTGAAGCTCTCTTT. Translation gives CASSGQPNTEALF.

The chain couples TRBV24-1 to TRBJ2-7; 7 nucleotides match TRBD1. J was trimmed by 1 base and V by 1 base; bases with no gene match: 12. The CDR3 totals 18 residues. The germline V gene has CDR1 KGHDR and CDR2 SFDVKD. CDR3 nucleotide sequence: TGTGCCACCAGTGATTTTCCCCACCGACAGGGTTCTTCCTACGAGCAGTACTTC. This encodes CATSDFPHRQGSSYEQYF.

The CDR3 is CASSFGTSGTERNIQYF. CDR3 DNA sequence: TGCGCCAGCAGCTTCGGGACTAGCGGGACCGAACGGAACATTCAGTACTTC. The chain uses TRBV5-1 and TRBJ2-4, with TRBD2 identical over 13 bases. This CDR3 has 17 residues. V shed 2 bases and J 7 bases; nucleotides not matched to a gene: 9. Per germline, CDR1 SGHRS and CDR2 YFSETQ.

The chain uses TRBV7-2 and TRBJ1-2, with D possibly matching TRBD1 (6 bases). CDR1 is SGHTA, CDR2 FQGNSA, per germline. With 6 bases removed from V and 3 bases from J, the gap between germline ends came to 17 bases. The CDR3 runs to 15 residues. CDR3 bases: TGTGCCAGCAGACTACCAGGGGAATTGGACTATGGCTACACCTTC. Translation gives CASRLPGELDYGYTF.

This chain uses TRBV18 with TRBJ2-4, with 9 positions matching TRBD1. Germline CDR1 is KGHSH and CDR2 is LQKENI. The trim removed 3 bases at V and 0 bases at J, leaving 6 bases unmatched. The CDR3 is made up of 17 amino acids. The CDR3 loop is CASSPTGGRSAKNIQYF. The CDR3 nucleotides are TGTGCCAGCTCACCGACAGGGGGGCGGTCAGCCAAAAACATTCAGTACTTC.

The rearrangement joins TRBV6-1 to TRBJ2-7, with D hard to call. Between the trimmed V and J ends, which lost 10 bases and 0 bases, there was a span of 10 bases. CDR3 length: 12 residues. Germline V gene sequence: CDR1 MNHNS, CDR2 SASEGT. In DNA form, the CDR3 reads TGTGCCATCAAGGGCCACTCCTACGAGCAGTACTTC. This sequence encodes CAIKGHSYEQYF.

The chain is built from TRBV7-9 and TRBJ1-5; the D is unclear. Looked up from germline, CDR1 is SEHNR and CDR2 is FQNEAQ (reference sequence). Trimming took 6 bases from V and 5 from J, leaving 11 bases between them. The CDR3 sequence is 13 residues long. The CDR3, as DNA: TGTGCCAGCAGTCGTATGCGGGATCAGCCCCAGCATTTT. This gives the protein CASSRMRDQPQHF.

The rearrangement joins TRBV5-1 to TRBJ2-2; 12 positions agree with TRBD2. Germline V gene sequence: CDR1 SGHRS, CDR2 YFSETQ. With 2 bases clipped from V and 5 bases from J, the junction kept 7 bases outside the gene matches. The CDR3 totals 17 residues. CDR3 sequence reads: CASSFLLAGGGTGELFF. DNA for the CDR3: TGCGCCAGCAGCTTCCTCCTAGCGGGAGGGGGAACCGGGGAGCTGTTTTTT.

Turning to this clonotype: A much more abundant neighbour one base away suggests this may be a read error. V usage is TRBV30 and J usage is TRBJ1-1; 8 positions match TRBD1. V lost 4 bases, J lost 8 bases, and 3 bases stayed unmatched. Germline V gene sequence: CDR1 GTSNPN, CDR2 SVGIG (reference sequence). This CDR3 has 11 amino acids. CDR3: CAWNNRGEAFF. The CDR3 coding sequence is TGTGCCTGGAATAACAGGGGGGAAGCTTTCTTT.

The V call is TRBV7-2, the J call TRBJ1-4; 7 nucleotides agree with TRBD1. In germline, CDR1 is SGHTA, CDR2 FQGNSA. With V trimmed by 0 bases and J by 5 bases, 6 bases remained unmatched. CDR3 length equals 16 residues. CDR3 coding DNA: TGTGCCAGCAGCTTAGCCCGACAGGGAGGAAATGAAAAACTGTTTTTT. This sequence encodes CASSLARQGGNEKLFF.

The rearrangement links TRBV29-1 to TRBJ1-1; D ambiguous. Germline V CDR1 and CDR2: SQVTM, ANQGSEA. The CDR3 has 11 amino acids. Deletions cut 3 bases from V and 10 bases from J, with 12 bases between. DNA of the CDR3: TGCAGCGTTGACCGGGATTCGGGAGCTTTCTTT. Protein product: CSVDRDSGAFF.

This clonotype was seen a handful of times. The CDR3 nucleotides are TGTGCCAGTAGTATACGGGAGTGGACCTACGAGCAGTACTTC. This codes for CASSIREWTYEQYF. The V and J genes are TRBV19 and TRBJ2-7, with TRBD2 as a possible D gene (6 bases). The CDR3 runs to 14 residues. CDR1 and CDR2 (germline): LNHDA, SQIVND (reference sequence). The V and J ends lost 2 bases and 2 bases respectively, with 10 bases between them.

The genes are TRBV2 and TRBJ1-2; weak D call: TRBD1 (5 bases). The ends were cut back, 6 bases at V and 0 bases at J, with 11 bases in the middle. This CDR3 spans 14 amino acids. Germline loops: CDR1 SNHLY, CDR2 FYNNEI. The CDR3 DNA is TGTGCCAGCAGGGCAGGGACCCCTAACTATGGCTACACCTTC. Protein: CASRAGTPNYGYTF.

The chain employs TRBV29-1 and TRBJ1-1, with TRBD1 matching 8 bases. CDR3 length: 14 amino acids. Germline V gives CDR1 SQVTM, CDR2 ANQGSEA. Germline trimming cut 4 bases from V and 3 bases from J; bases unmatched to any gene: 7. The CDR3 region has the DNA TGCAGCGTTGCCTTGGGACAGGCGGACACTGAAGCTTTCTTT. Encoded protein: CSVALGQADTEAFF.

CDR3 residues: CSARDMVQSADEQYF. As DNA, the CDR3 is TGCAGTGCTAGAGATATGGTACAGTCTGCCGACGAGCAGTACTTC. The V gene is TRBV20-1, the J gene TRBJ2-7, with D hard to call. Germline V gene lookup returns CDR1 DFQATT and CDR2 SNEGSKA (reference sequence). CDR3 size: 15 residues. V shed 0 bases and J shed 5 bases, with 17 bases lying between them.

This clonotype was seen a few times. The genes are TRBV5-1 and TRBJ1-2; the D gene is possibly TRBD1 (5 bases). This CDR3 is 14 amino acids long. The germline V gene has CDR1 SGHRS and CDR2 YFSETQ. Trimming took off 1 base at V and 3 bases at J, with 10 bases between the two ends. CDR3 amino acids: CASSLRGNDYGYTF. The CDR3 DNA reads as TGCGCCAGCAGCTTGAGGGGAAATGACTATGGCTACACCTTC. The complete variable domain, with remaining parts taken from reference TRBV5-1 and TRBJ1-2, reads KAGVTQTPRYLIKTRGQQVTLSCSPISGHRSVSWYQQTPGQGLQFLFEYFSETQRNKGNFPGRFSGRQFSNSRSEMNVSTLELGDSALYLCASSLRGNDYGYTFGSGTRLTVV.

The chain couples TRBV12-3 or TRBV12-4 to TRBJ1-2; TRBD1 matches 10 bases. CDR3 length equals 14 residues. J was trimmed by 13 bases and V by 5 bases; bases with no gene match: 13. CDR3 DNA: TGTGCCAGCAGTGTACTTCCGGGACAGGGGCGCCTCACCTTC. Translation: CASSVLPGQGRLTF.

The sample holds a few counts of this clonotype. The V call is TRBV11-2, the J call TRBJ2-7; D is possibly TRBD1 (7 bases). Germline CDR1 is SGHAT and CDR2 is FQNNGV. Trimming stripped 6 bases from V and 5 bases from J, with 20 bases between. CDR3 length: 15 amino acids. DNA for the CDR3: TGTGCCAGCAGAACTACGGAGGGGGCGGGTCACGAGCAGTACTTC. This translates into CASRTTEGAGHEQYF. Complete variable domain (other parts from reference TRBV11-2 and TRBJ2-7): EAGVAQSPRYKIIEKRQSVAFWCNPISGHATLYWYQQILGQGPKLLIQFQNNGVVDDSQLPKDRFSAERLKGVDSTLKIQPAKLEDSAVYLCASRTTEGAGHEQYFGPGTRLTVT.

The J gene is TRBJ1-1, the V gene TRBV5-1; TRBD1 agrees at 8 bases. CDR1 SGHRS and CDR2 YFSETQ come from the germline V gene. The V segment lost 4 bases and the J segment 4 bases; nucleotides outside the gene matches: 18. This CDR3 region has 18 residues. The CDR3: CASSPPTGTGLRGTEAFF. The CDR3, as DNA: TGCGCCAGCAGCCCACCCACCGGGACAGGTTTACGGGGCACTGAAGCTTTCTTT.

The V gene is TRBV5-1, the J gene TRBJ2-2, with a weak D call TRBD1 (6 bases). The CDR3 is made up of 15 amino acids. The germline V and J ends were trimmed by 6 bases and 1 base, with 13 bases remaining between them. Germline V gene lookup returns CDR1 SGHRS and CDR2 YFSETQ. The CDR3 region is CASTQRTENTGELFF. In DNA form, the CDR3 reads TGCGCCAGCACCCAGAGGACAGAGAACACCGGGGAGCTGTTTTTT.